The present TCR beta chain was sequenced within a study of long-term antiretroviral therapy in people with HIV. Study-wide points: HIV repertoires spanned tighter CDR3 length ranges than controls did. No data were available on ART adherence, viral resistance or therapy changes.

Run at survey level, the immunoSEQ assay was version v3.0. Assay: immunoSEQ multiplex PCR; the TCRdb copy retains only in-frame clones and omits some. Of about 22,000 clones in the sample, under 90% were seen once. At least one PBMC sample before ART and at least two after were required. The CDR3 covers 11 residues. Germline V gene sequence: CDR1 MNHNY, CDR2 SVGAGI (reference sequence). Trimming took 0 bases from V and 9 from J, leaving 3 bases between them. Of note for this clone: Its target is unknown.

The source material was unsorted PBMCs, sampled 1.8 years before starting antiretroviral therapy. The V call is TRBV6-6, the J call TRBJ2-1; the D is unclear. The clonotype originates from a woman under 40 with HIV. In DNA, the CDR3 is TGTGCCAGCAGTTACTCCTCTGAGCAGTTCTTC. Protein sequence: CASSYSSEQFF.